These T cell receptor beta chains were read from a single sample in a study of T cell repertoires in cytomegalovirus infection. TCRdb used MiXCR to reprocess the reads, holding one entry per CDR3 protein. The sample lists some 180,000 distinct CDR3 sequences; about 15% were seen once. What was sequenced was CD8+ T cells from PBMCs. The source of these receptors is a human donor in good health (CMV status not recorded). Some clones in this sample may be carry-over from other donors' samples. Both conserved end residues are part of each CDR3. A D gene is named only where the DNA matches it firmly. Some rows have no size entry. The others give once, few or many, or a class for an expanded clone.

clone_size j_call v_call cdr3_length d_call cdr3_aa cdr3_nt
many TRBJ2-4 TRBV7-9 16 TRBD2 CASSLSSGGGRNIQYF TGTGCCAGCAGCTTAAGCAGCGGGGGGGGAAGAAACATTCAGTACTTC
. TRBJ1-5 TRBV6-5 14 . CASSSAGMNQPQHF TGTGCCAGCAGTTCGGCAGGGATGAATCAGCCCCAGCATTTT
few TRBJ2-1 TRBV4-1 14 . CASSQGTGYNEQFF TGCGCCAGCAGCCAGGGTACAGGGTACAATGAGCAGTTCTTC
few TRBJ1-1 TRBV6-1 14 . CASSGGFSYTEAFF TGTGCCAGCAGTGGCGGGTTTTCGTACACTGAAGCTTTCTTT
few TRBJ2-1 TRBV30 13 TRBD2 CAWSVYGGNEQFF TGTGCCTGGAGTGTATACGGGGGGAATGAGCAGTTCTTC
. TRBJ1-4 TRBV19 17 TRBD1 CASSSRTGPRENEKLFF TGTGCCAGTAGTAGCAGGACAGGGCCACGCGAGAATGAAAAACTGTTTTTT
. TRBJ1-1 TRBV20-1 12 . CSAPKADTEAFF TGCAGTGCCCCCAAAGCGGACACTGAAGCTTTCTTT
once TRBJ2-1 TRBV11-2 16 TRBD1 CASSQTARGRYNEQFF TGTGCCAGCTCTCAAACGGCCAGGGGGCGTTACAATGAGCAGTTCTTC
. TRBJ2-7 TRBV7-9 14 . CASSRPGGAYEQYF TGTGCCAGCAGCCGACCTGGGGGTGCCTACGAGCAGTACTTC
. TRBJ2-1 TRBV7-9 15 . CASSSSASSDNEQFF TGTGCCAGCAGCTCTAGCGCCAGCTCCGACAATGAGCAGTTCTTC
few TRBJ2-2 TRBV7-9 17 . CASSLPKGKPGTGELFF TGTGCCAGCAGCTTGCCTAAGGGGAAACCCGGCACCGGGGAGCTGTTTTTT
. TRBJ2-3 TRBV14 17 TRBD2 CASRPASGDSSTDTQYF TGTGCCAGCAGACCGGCTAGCGGGGATTCTAGCACAGATACGCAGTATTTT
. TRBJ1-2 TRBV6-2/TRBV6-3 13 . CASSYSSYYGYTF TGTGCCAGCAGTTACTCGAGTTACTATGGCTACACCTTC
once TRBJ1-2 TRBV29-1 15 TRBD1 CSVDWGQGHSYGYTF TGCAGCGTTGATTGGGGACAGGGCCACTCCTATGGCTACACCTTC
many TRBJ1-5 TRBV27 13 . CASSLGSNQPQHF TGTGCCAGCAGCTTGGGCTCCAATCAGCCCCAGCATTTT
few TRBJ1-5 TRBV7-9 14 . CASSLEQRNQPQHF TGTGCCAGCAGCTTAGAACAGCGAAATCAGCCCCAGCATTTT
. TRBJ2-7 TRBV7-2 15 TRBD1 CASSFRDRALDEQYF TGTGCCAGCAGCTTCCGGGACAGGGCGTTGGACGAGCAGTACTTC
. TRBJ2-5 TRBV7-6 11 . CASSSTETQYF TGTGCCAGCAGCTCCACAGAGACCCAGTACTTC
. TRBJ2-7 TRBV28 13 TRBD1 CAGARDRVSEQYF TGTGCCGGCGCCCGGGACAGGGTCTCCGAGCAGTACTTC
. TRBJ1-2 TRBV28 15 . CASTPLAGVDYGYTF TGTGCCAGCACTCCACTGGCCGGGGTTGACTATGGCTACACCTTC
. TRBJ1-1 TRBV9 14 . CASSPLGGGTEAFF TGTGCCAGCAGCCCCCTTGGGGGAGGAACTGAAGCTTTCTTT
. TRBJ1-2 TRBV29-1 13 . CSVETGGGYGYTF TGCAGCGTTGAAACGGGCGGGGGCTATGGCTACACCTTC
. TRBJ2-7 TRBV29-1 13 . CSVAPGGVSEQYF TGCAGCGTTGCGCCGGGGGGCGTAAGCGAGCAGTACTTC
. TRBJ1-1 TRBV7-2 16 . CASSLARRLHRTEAFF TGTGCCAGCAGCTTAGCGCGGAGATTGCACCGGACTGAAGCTTTCTTT
. TRBJ1-5 TRBV7-8 16 TRBD1 CASSPPTGGSTQPQHF TGTGCCAGCAGCCCGCCGACAGGGGGAAGTACTCAGCCCCAGCATTTT
many TRBJ1-1 TRBV7-2 15 . CASSLWSDRNTEAFF TGTGCCAGCAGCTTATGGTCCGACAGGAACACTGAAGCTTTCTTT
few TRBJ2-3 TRBV4-1 15 TRBD1 CASSQTDRGADTQYF TGCGCCAGCAGCCAAACGGACAGGGGTGCAGATACGCAGTATTTT
. TRBJ2-5 TRBV11-1 16 TRBD1 CASSRRQGPPQETQYF TGTGCCAGCAGCCGCCGACAGGGGCCCCCTCAAGAGACCCAGTACTTC
few TRBJ1-5 TRBV6-6 14 TRBD1 CASSSPGGHQPQHF TGTGCCAGCAGCTCCCCAGGGGGTCATCAGCCCCAGCATTTT
few TRBJ2-2 TRBV7-6 16 TRBD2 CASSLGLAGNTGELFF TGTGCCAGCAGCTTAGGACTAGCGGGGAACACCGGGGAGCTGTTTTTT
few TRBJ2-3 TRBV7-2 15 . CASSLLSRRTDTQYF TGTGCCAGCAGCTTATTAAGTCGGCGCACAGATACGCAGTATTTT
few TRBJ2-5 TRBV29-1 13 TRBD2 CSVGEGSLETQYF TGCAGCGTTGGGGAGGGTTCGCTGGAGACCCAGTACTTC
. TRBJ2-7 TRBV11-2 15 TRBD1 CASSPAGTGAYEQYF TGTGCCAGCAGCCCCGCCGGGACAGGGGCCTACGAGCAGTACTTC
few TRBJ2-1 TRBV27 13 . CASRDPGNNEQFF TGTGCCAGCAGAGATCCGGGGAACAATGAGCAGTTCTTC
few TRBJ1-4 TRBV10-3 15 TRBD1 CAISEGGRGNEKLFF TGTGCCATCAGTGAAGGGGGCCGAGGTAATGAAAAACTGTTTTTT
. TRBJ2-3 TRBV7-8 15 . CASSSGSTEADTQYF TGTGCCAGCAGCTCGGGTTCCACGGAGGCAGATACGCAGTATTTT
few TRBJ1-5 TRBV20-1 17 . CRPRGAGGILHNQPQHF TGCAGACCTAGGGGTGCAGGAGGGATTTTACACAATCAGCCCCAGCATTTT
. TRBJ1-1 TRBV10-3 13 . CAIRDGGDTEAFF TGTGCCATCAGGGACGGAGGGGACACTGAAGCTTTCTTT
. TRBJ2-7 TRBV7-2 19 TRBD2 CASSSKPGLAGGTSYEQYF TGTGCCAGCAGCTCGAAGCCGGGACTAGCGGGAGGAACCTCCTACGAGCAGTACTTC
many TRBJ1-5 TRBV4-3 17 TRBD1 CASSQDPPGTGHQPQHF TGCGCCAGCAGCCAAGATCCTCCCGGGACAGGGCATCAGCCCCAGCATTTT
. TRBJ2-7 TRBV2 20 TRBD1 CASSAPWTGGQEGAPYEQYF TGTGCCAGCAGTGCTCCCTGGACAGGGGGCCAGGAAGGAGCGCCCTACGAGCAGTACTTC
few TRBJ2-3 TRBV6-2/TRBV6-3 16 TRBD2 CASSSFSGGGTDTQYF TGTGCCAGCAGTTCTTTTAGCGGGGGTGGCACAGATACGCAGTATTTT
once TRBJ1-2 TRBV4-1 14 . CASSQEWGAGGYTF TGCGCCAGCAGCCAAGAGTGGGGGGCTGGCGGCTACACCTTC
few TRBJ1-1 TRBV6-2/TRBV6-3 16 . CASSHHGQESNTEAFF TGTGCCAGCAGTCATCACGGGCAGGAGTCGAACACTGAAGCTTTCTTT
. TRBJ2-5 TRBV7-9 15 . CASSFRTVIEGTQYF TGTGCCAGCAGCTTTAGGACGGTGATTGAGGGGACCCAGTACTTC
many TRBJ1-1 TRBV7-8 12 . CASSFEETEAFF TGTGCCAGCAGCTTCGAAGAGACCGAAGCTTTCTTT
. TRBJ1-2 TRBV4-2 16 . CASSHPSEDLNYGYTF TGTGCCAGCAGCCACCCTAGTGAGGACCTAAACTATGGCTACACCTTC
once TRBJ2-2 TRBV15 17 TRBD1 CATSTPGQGAYTGELFF TGTGCCACCAGCACCCCGGGACAGGGGGCGTACACCGGGGAGCTGTTTTTT
. TRBJ2-7 TRBV7-6 17 . CASSLAYREQGIYEQYF TGTGCCAGCAGCTTAGCTTATCGGGAACAGGGTATCTACGAGCAGTACTTC
. TRBJ2-5 TRBV7-9 12 . CASSSDLETQYF TGTGCCAGCAGCTCGGACTTGGAGACCCAGTACTTC
. TRBJ1-5 TRBV6-6 15 . CASSSQGTSNQPQHF TGTGCCAGCAGTTCCCAGGGAACGAGCAATCAGCCCCAGCATTTT
few TRBJ2-5 TRBV11-3 13 . CASSLHSGETQYF TGTGCCAGCAGCTTACATTCTGGAGAGACCCAGTACTTC
. TRBJ2-3 TRBV28 12 TRBD2 CASRAGGDTQYF TGTGCCAGCCGAGCGGGGGGGGATACGCAGTATTTT
few TRBJ2-7 TRBV18 13 . CASVGEFNYEQYF TGTGCCAGCGTTGGAGAGTTTAACTACGAGCAGTACTTC
many TRBJ1-1 TRBV7-8 14 . CASSLAIGGTEAFF TGTGCCAGCAGCTTAGCGATTGGGGGGACTGAAGCTTTCTTT
. TRBJ2-5 TRBV24-1 12 . CATRGDQETQYF TGTGCCACCAGGGGAGACCAAGAGACCCAGTACTTC
few TRBJ1-3 TRBV28 16 TRBD1 CASISTQQGYRNTIYF TGTGCCAGCATCTCAACCCAACAGGGGTACAGAAACACCATATATTTT
. TRBJ1-5 TRBV6-5 14 TRBD1 CASSQRQGGQPQHF TGTGCCAGCAGCCAGAGACAGGGAGGTCAGCCCCAGCATTTT